This TCR beta chain derives from a study of blood T cells in healthy people across ages. Study findings and constraints: Percentage of naive T cells showed a strong correlation with TCR beta diversity.

The germline gives CDR1 SGHRS, CDR2 YFSETQ. CDR3 length: 14 residues. V was trimmed by 4 bases and J by 2 bases, leaving 13 bases between them. Using a J-beta primer mix together with a sample-barcoded 5' primer, a second PCR was run for roughly 7 to 11 cycles. Every molecule of cDNA carried a tag from a template-switch adaptor with 12 random nucleotides. TCRdb itself ran the 5' RACE reads through MiXCR, one entry per CDR3 protein. The sample holds approximately 2,000,000 distinct CDR3 sequences, about 39% seen once. On this clonotype: Its antigen is undetermined.

This chain joins TRBV5-1 and TRBJ2-7, with a possible D match to TRBD1 (5 bases). This clonotype originated in a human donor in good health. The sample consisted of blood. The CDR3 region has the DNA TGCGCCAGCAGCACAAGACAGCATCCCTACGAGCAGTACTTC. Amino acids: CASSTRQHPYEQYF. Looking up the rest from reference TRBV5-1 and TRBJ2-7 gives the full variable domain: KAGVTQTPRYLIKTRGQQVTLSCSPISGHRSVSWYQQTPGQGLQFLFEYFSETQRNKGNFPGRFSGRQFSNSRSEMNVSTLELGDSALYLCASSTRQHPYEQYFGPGTRLTVT.